Listed here are 5 T cell receptor beta chains from one sample, sequenced in a study of blood T cell repertoires in COVID-19. The data were produced by immunoSEQ multiplex PCR, yet TCRdb's version contains in-frame clones alone and is incomplete. This table holds about 180,000 clones, roughly nine tenths found once. The sequencing sample was made of PBMCs or T cells enriched from blood (not recorded which). All receptors come from a woman aged 45 to 65 who had recovered from COVID-19.

This chain connects TRBV18 to TRBJ2-5, with D perhaps matching TRBD2 (5 bases). CDR1 and CDR2 (germline): KGHSH, LQKENI. V lost 5 bases and J lost 1, with 11 bases in between. This CDR3 has 14 amino acids. CDR3: CASSSPGSQETQYF. The CDR3 DNA reads as TGTGCCAGCTCATCTCCGGGAAGCCAAGAGACCCAGTACTTC.

The chain recombines TRBV6-6 with TRBJ1-2; 8 bases are shared with TRBD1. Germline V CDR1 and CDR2: MNHNY, SVGAGI (reference sequence). This CDR3 comprises 13 residues. V shed 6 bases and J 6 bases; nucleotides not matched to a gene: 6. The CDR3 bases are TGTGCCAGCAGAATCCAGGGGGCGGATGGCTACACCTTC. Protein: CASRIQGADGYTF.

The chain is built from TRBV12-3 or TRBV12-4 and TRBJ1-2; D is unresolved. V was cut by 3 bases and J by 0 bases, with 5 bases left in between. CDR3 length equals 13 residues. Here the CDR3 DNA reads TGTGCCAGCAGTTTTGCGGCTAACTATGGCTACACCTTC. Residues: CASSFAANYGYTF.

This chain links TRBV29-1 with TRBJ1-1; 7 bases fit TRBD1. Germline trimming cut 7 bases from V and 7 bases from J; bases unmatched to any gene: 3. Per germline, CDR1 SQVTM and CDR2 ANQGSEA. The CDR3 is 10 residues long. CDR3 in amino acids: CSGRDSEAFF. The DNA for the CDR3 is TGCAGCGGCCGGGACAGTGAAGCTTTCTTT.

The chain joins TRBV18 to TRBJ1-1; 7 positions agree with TRBD1. Germline assignment: CDR1 KGHSH and CDR2 LQKENI. V shed 1 base, J shed 11 bases, and the junction held 7 bases outside the gene matches. The CDR3 has 13 amino acids. CDR3 bases: TGTGCCAGCTCACCACTTGAGACAGGGCGGGCTTTCTTT. It translates to CASSPLETGRAFF.